This T cell receptor (beta chain) was found in a study of blood T cell repertoires in COVID-19. Generated by immunoSEQ multiplex PCR, the TCRdb table keeps only in-frame clones and is missing some. The sample lists approximately 480,000 clones, about nine tenths seen once, with under 0.75% in the top ten. This clone was seen a few times. The CDR3 spans 17 residues. V lost 3 bases to trimming and J lost 9 bases; unmatched junction nucleotides: 14. Germline V gene sequence: CDR1 KGHSH, CDR2 LQKENI. Clinical history as reported by participants underpinned cohort assignment. This chain connects TRBV18 to TRBJ1-6, with 7 nucleotides matching TRBD1. Sequenced input: PBMCs or T cells enriched from blood (not recorded which). The sequence came from a woman younger than 35 who had recovered from COVID-19. The CDR3 loop reads CASSPITATGRSSPLHF. The CDR3 DNA reads TGTGCCAGCTCACCGATTACCGCGACAGGGAGGAGTTCACCCCTCCACTTT.